The clone carrying this TCR beta chain was counted between two and nine times. As yet, its antigen is unknown. The record originates from a study of T cell repertoires in cytomegalovirus infection. Study-wide findings and caveats: Clonotypes of TCR beta that were HLA-C-restricted and CMV-specific dominated the ex vivo response.

MiXCR, run by TCRdb on the reads, gives a single entry per CDR3 protein. The table records about 360,000 distinct CDR3 sequences, less than 20% of them present only once. Unmatched junction bases numbered 11, after V lost 1 base and J lost 0 bases. The CDR3 has 18 residues. Germline lookup yields CDR1 MGHRA and CDR2 YSYEKL. The rearrangement uses TRBV4-1 and TRBJ2-7, with 8 bases lining up with TRBD1. This receptor was obtained from a human donor in good health (CMV status not recorded). Some clones in this sample may be carry-over from other donors' samples. Sequencing was carried out using PBMCs. The CDR3 reads CASSQATSGTGASYEQYF. CDR3 in DNA: TGCGCCAGCAGCCAAGCGACCTCCGGGACAGGAGCCTCCTACGAGCAGTACTTC.